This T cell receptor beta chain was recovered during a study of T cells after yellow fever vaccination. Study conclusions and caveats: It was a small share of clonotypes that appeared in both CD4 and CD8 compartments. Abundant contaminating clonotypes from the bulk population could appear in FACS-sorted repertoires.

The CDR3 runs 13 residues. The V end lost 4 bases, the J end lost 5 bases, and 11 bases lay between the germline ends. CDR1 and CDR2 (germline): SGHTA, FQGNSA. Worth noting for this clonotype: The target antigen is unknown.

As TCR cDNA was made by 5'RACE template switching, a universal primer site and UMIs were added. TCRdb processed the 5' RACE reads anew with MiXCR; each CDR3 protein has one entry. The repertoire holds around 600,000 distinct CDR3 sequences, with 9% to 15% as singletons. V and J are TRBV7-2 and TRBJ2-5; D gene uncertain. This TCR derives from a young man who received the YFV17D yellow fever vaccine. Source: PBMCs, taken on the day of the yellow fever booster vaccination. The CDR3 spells CASSSLIPETQYF. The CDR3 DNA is TGTGCCAGCAGCTCCCTGATACCGGAGACCCAGTACTTC.